This is a list of T cell receptor beta chains from one sample in a study of shared clonotypes between healthy human individuals. The assay was immunoSEQ multiplex PCR, and TCRdb's table has in-frame clones only and misses some. The sample includes some 630,000 clones, approximately 96% of them seen just once. The sequencing sample was made of naive CD8+ T cells sorted from blood. These receptors came from a young woman in good health. CDR3s include the opening cysteine and the closing phenylalanine or tryptophan. A D gene is named only where the DNA matches it firmly. Clone size is not always given. Where it is, it says once, few, many or a class for expanded clones.

j_gene: TRBJ1-4; v_gene: TRBV28; abundance: .; d_gene: .; CDR3aa: CASRDISGPAVWEEKLFF; CDR3nt: TGTGCCAGCAGAGACATTTCAGGTCCAGCGGTGTGGGAGGAAAAACTGTTTTTT
j_gene: TRBJ2-7; v_gene: TRBV29-1; abundance: .; d_gene: TRBD2; CDR3aa: CSVEERAGASYEQYF; CDR3nt: TGCAGCGTTGAAGAGCGAGCGGGAGCGTCCTACGAGCAGTACTTC
j_gene: TRBJ2-7; v_gene: TRBV6-6; abundance: .; d_gene: TRBD2; CDR3aa: CASSYSGLAVYEQYF; CDR3nt: TGTGCCAGCAGTTACTCGGGACTAGCGGTGTACGAGCAGTACTTC
j_gene: TRBJ2-7; v_gene: TRBV12-5; abundance: .; d_gene: .; CDR3aa: CASGLVRTARNPREQYF; CDR3nt: TGTGCTAGTGGTTTGGTACGTACCGCTAGAAATCCGCGAGAGCAGTACTTC
j_gene: TRBJ2-1; v_gene: TRBV4-2; abundance: .; d_gene: .; CDR3aa: CASSQGAPGLDEQFF; CDR3nt: TGTGCCAGCAGCCAAGGGGCTCCGGGTTTGGATGAGCAGTTCTTC
j_gene: TRBJ2-7; v_gene: TRBV4-1; abundance: .; d_gene: TRBD2; CDR3aa: CASSLGSSGSSYEQYF; CDR3nt: TGCGCCAGCAGCCTAGGTTCTAGCGGGAGCTCCTACGAGCAGTACTTC
j_gene: TRBJ1-1; v_gene: TRBV27; abundance: .; d_gene: .; CDR3aa: CASSFGPTATAEAFF; CDR3nt: TGTGCCAGCAGTTTCGGTCCGACAGCAACGGCTGAAGCTTTCTTT
j_gene: TRBJ2-1; v_gene: TRBV9; abundance: .; d_gene: TRBD2; CDR3aa: CASSPLAGALNEQFF; CDR3nt: TGTGCCAGCAGCCCTCTAGCGGGAGCGCTCAATGAGCAGTTCTTC
j_gene: TRBJ1-3; v_gene: TRBV9; abundance: .; d_gene: .; CDR3aa: CASSGISGNTIYF; CDR3nt: TGTGCCAGCAGCGGTATCTCTGGAAACACCATATATTTT
j_gene: TRBJ1-1; v_gene: TRBV16; abundance: .; d_gene: .; CDR3aa: CASSQSNRLEAFF; CDR3nt: TGTGCCAGCAGCCAATCTAATCGGCTTGAAGCTTTCTTT
j_gene: TRBJ1-1; v_gene: TRBV21-1; abundance: .; d_gene: .; CDR3aa: CASSKRDEAFF; CDR3nt: TGTGCCAGCAGCAAAAGGGACGAAGCTTTCTTT
j_gene: TRBJ2-1; v_gene: TRBV28; abundance: .; d_gene: .; CDR3aa: CASGRVPNEQFF; CDR3nt: TGTGCCAGCGGTCGGGTACCGAATGAGCAGTTCTTC
j_gene: TRBJ1-1; v_gene: TRBV28; abundance: .; d_gene: .; CDR3aa: CASSLPYSTEAFF; CDR3nt: TGTGCCAGCAGTTTGCCCTACAGCACTGAAGCTTTCTTT
j_gene: TRBJ1-1; v_gene: TRBV13; abundance: .; d_gene: .; CDR3aa: CASSPPSGEAFF; CDR3nt: TGTGCCAGCAGCCCCCCCAGCGGCGAGGCTTTCTTT
j_gene: TRBJ1-5; v_gene: TRBV27; abundance: .; d_gene: .; CDR3aa: CASRIGGEGQPQHF; CDR3nt: TGTGCCAGCAGGATAGGGGGGGAGGGTCAGCCCCAGCATTTT
j_gene: TRBJ2-1; v_gene: TRBV4-1; abundance: .; d_gene: TRBD2; CDR3aa: CASSVLAGSDNEQFF; CDR3nt: TGCGCCAGCAGCGTTCTAGCGGGAAGCGACAATGAGCAGTTCTTC
j_gene: TRBJ1-1; v_gene: TRBV28; abundance: once; d_gene: .; CDR3aa: CASIKVSGLSTEAFF; CDR3nt: TGTGCCAGCATCAAGGTTTCAGGGTTGAGCACTGAAGCTTTCTTT
j_gene: TRBJ2-7; v_gene: TRBV10-2; abundance: .; d_gene: TRBD2; CDR3aa: CASSELFGTSSSYEQYF; CDR3nt: TGCGCCAGCAGTGAGTTATTCGGGACTAGCAGTTCCTACGAGCAGTACTTC
j_gene: TRBJ1-4; v_gene: TRBV28; abundance: once; d_gene: .; CDR3aa: CASSQDSPPLGTNEKLFF; CDR3nt: TGTGCCAGCAGTCAGGACAGTCCACCCCTGGGAACTAATGAAAAACTGTTTTTT
j_gene: TRBJ1-3; v_gene: TRBV9; abundance: .; d_gene: .; CDR3aa: CASSVVPLGGEGNTIYF; CDR3nt: TGTGCCAGCAGCGTAGTCCCTTTAGGGGGAGAAGGAAACACCATATATTTT
j_gene: TRBJ1-1; v_gene: TRBV7-8; abundance: .; d_gene: .; CDR3aa: CASSLAGTEAFF; CDR3nt: TGTGCCAGCAGCTTAGCTGGAACTGAAGCTTTCTTT
j_gene: TRBJ1-5; v_gene: TRBV28; abundance: once; d_gene: .; CDR3aa: CASKTPDNQPQHF; CDR3nt: TGTGCCAGCAAGACCCCGGACAATCAGCCCCAGCATTTT
j_gene: TRBJ1-5; v_gene: TRBV6-1; abundance: .; d_gene: .; CDR3aa: CASRDVSNSNQPQHF; CDR3nt: TGTGCCAGCCGGGACGTTAGTAATAGCAATCAGCCCCAGCATTTT
j_gene: TRBJ2-7; v_gene: TRBV29-1; abundance: once; d_gene: .; CDR3aa: CSAETGQAYEQYF; CDR3nt: TGCAGCGCCGAAACGGGACAAGCCTACGAGCAGTACTTC
j_gene: TRBJ2-7; v_gene: TRBV7-9; abundance: .; d_gene: TRBD1; CDR3aa: CASRGTGGSEQYF; CDR3nt: TGTGCCAGCAGGGGGACAGGGGGCTCCGAGCAGTACTTC
j_gene: TRBJ2-7; v_gene: TRBV6-5; abundance: .; d_gene: TRBD1; CDR3aa: CASRNNPGGGYEQYF; CDR3nt: TGTGCCAGCAGAAATAACCCAGGGGGCGGGTACGAGCAGTACTTC
j_gene: TRBJ1-2; v_gene: TRBV9; abundance: once; d_gene: TRBD1; CDR3aa: CASSVRDRETYGYTF; CDR3nt: TGTGCCAGCAGCGTCCGGGACAGGGAGACCTATGGCTACACCTTC
j_gene: TRBJ1-5; v_gene: TRBV6-5; abundance: .; d_gene: .; CDR3aa: CASSFREGSNQPQHF; CDR3nt: TGTGCCAGCAGTTTCAGGGAAGGGAGCAATCAGCCCCAGCATTTT
j_gene: TRBJ2-3; v_gene: TRBV6-1; abundance: .; d_gene: .; CDR3aa: CASSEDRSGLPPQYF; CDR3nt: TGTGCCAGCAGTGAAGATCGGTCTGGACTTCCCCCGCAGTATTTT
j_gene: TRBJ2-1; v_gene: TRBV11-2; abundance: .; d_gene: TRBD2; CDR3aa: CASSFSGLAGVDYNEQFF; CDR3nt: TGTGCCAGCAGCTTCTCAGGACTAGCGGGAGTCGACTACAATGAGCAGTTCTTC
j_gene: TRBJ2-1; v_gene: TRBV28; abundance: .; d_gene: TRBD1; CDR3aa: CASSSDRVLYNEQFF; CDR3nt: TGTGCCAGCAGTTCGGACAGGGTTCTCTACAATGAGCAGTTCTTC